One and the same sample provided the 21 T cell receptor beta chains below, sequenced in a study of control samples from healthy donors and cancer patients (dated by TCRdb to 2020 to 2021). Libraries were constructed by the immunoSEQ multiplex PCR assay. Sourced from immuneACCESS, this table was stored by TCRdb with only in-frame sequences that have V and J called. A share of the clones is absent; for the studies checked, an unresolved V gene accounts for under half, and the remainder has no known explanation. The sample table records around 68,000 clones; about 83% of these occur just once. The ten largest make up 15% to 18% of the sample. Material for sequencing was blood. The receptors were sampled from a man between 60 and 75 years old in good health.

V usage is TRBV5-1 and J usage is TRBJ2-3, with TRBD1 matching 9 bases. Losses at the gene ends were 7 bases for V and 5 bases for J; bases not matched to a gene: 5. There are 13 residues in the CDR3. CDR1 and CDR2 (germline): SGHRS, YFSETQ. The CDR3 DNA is TGCGCCAGCCGGGACAGGGTGGGAGATACGCAGTATTTT. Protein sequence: CASRDRVGDTQYF.

CDR3 nucleotides: TGTGCCAGTAGCTGGACTAGCGGGAGGGCCGCGGATGGGGAGCTGTTTTTT. The encoded protein is CASSWTSGRAADGELFF. V and J are TRBV19 and TRBJ2-2; 15 bases agree with TRBD2. The J segment lost 8 bases and the V segment lost 6 bases, leaving 10 bases of the junction unmatched. This CDR3 spans 17 amino acids. CDR1 and CDR2 from the germline V gene are LNHDA and SQIVND (reference sequence).

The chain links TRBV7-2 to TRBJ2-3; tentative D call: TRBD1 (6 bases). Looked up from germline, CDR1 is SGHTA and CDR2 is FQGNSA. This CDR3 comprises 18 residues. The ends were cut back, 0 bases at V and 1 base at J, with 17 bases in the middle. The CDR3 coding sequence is TGTGCCAGCAGCTTAGCCTTCTCGACAGGCTCGCGCACAGATACGCAGTATTTT. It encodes CASSLAFSTGSRTDTQYF.

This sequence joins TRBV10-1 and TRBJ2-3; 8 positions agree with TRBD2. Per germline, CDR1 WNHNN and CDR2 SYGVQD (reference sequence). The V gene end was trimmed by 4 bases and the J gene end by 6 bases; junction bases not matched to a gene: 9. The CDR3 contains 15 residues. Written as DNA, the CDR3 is TGCGCCAGCAGTGGCGGGACTAGTAAAAAGGATACGCAGTATTTT. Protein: CASSGGTSKKDTQYF.

The CDR3 loop reads CASSSRDRTFNEQFF. For the CDR3, the DNA is TGTGCCAGCAGCTCCCGGGACCGAACTTTCAATGAGCAGTTCTTC. V and J are TRBV7-2 and TRBJ2-1; either TRBD1 or TRBD2 may fit D (5 bases each). V was cut by 4 bases and J by 6 bases, with 16 bases left in between. The CDR3 runs to 15 residues. Germline lookup yields CDR1 SGHTA and CDR2 FQGNSA. The full variable domain, its missing parts supplied by reference TRBV7-2 and TRBJ2-1, is GAGVSQSPSNKVTEKGKDVELRCDPISGHTALYWYRQSLGQGLEFLIYFQGNSAPDKSGLPSDRFSAERTGGSVSTLTIQRTQQEDSAVYLCASSSRDRTFNEQFFGPGTRLTVL.

The CDR3 here is CASSFGQNNSPLHF. CDR3 DNA sequence: TGTGCCAGCAGCTTTGGACAGAATAATTCACCCCTCCACTTT. The chain couples TRBV7-9 to TRBJ1-6; tentatively, D is TRBD1 (6 bases). CDR1 is SEHNR, CDR2 FQNEAQ, per germline (reference sequence). The CDR3 length is 14 residues. V lost 3 bases, J lost 5 bases, and 8 bases lay in between.

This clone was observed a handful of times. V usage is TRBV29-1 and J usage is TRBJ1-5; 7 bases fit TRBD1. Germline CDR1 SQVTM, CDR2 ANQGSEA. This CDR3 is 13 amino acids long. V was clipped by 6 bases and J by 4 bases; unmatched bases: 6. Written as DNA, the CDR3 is TGCAGCGTCGCCGGACAGGAAAATCAGCCCCAGCATTTT. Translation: CSVAGQENQPQHF.

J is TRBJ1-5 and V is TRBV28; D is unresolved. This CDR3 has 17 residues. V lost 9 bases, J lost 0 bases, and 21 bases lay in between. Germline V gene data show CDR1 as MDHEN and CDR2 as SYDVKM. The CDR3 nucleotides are TGTGCCAGTTCGCTCGGGCAGGCCCCATATAGCAATCAGCCCCAGCATTTT. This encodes CASSLGQAPYSNQPQHF.

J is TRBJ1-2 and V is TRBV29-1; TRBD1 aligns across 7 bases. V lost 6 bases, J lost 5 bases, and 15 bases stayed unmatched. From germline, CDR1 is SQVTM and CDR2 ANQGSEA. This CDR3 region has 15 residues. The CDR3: CSVVLQGRGFYGYTF. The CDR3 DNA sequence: TGCAGCGTGGTACTTCAAGGCAGGGGGTTTTATGGCTACACCTTC.

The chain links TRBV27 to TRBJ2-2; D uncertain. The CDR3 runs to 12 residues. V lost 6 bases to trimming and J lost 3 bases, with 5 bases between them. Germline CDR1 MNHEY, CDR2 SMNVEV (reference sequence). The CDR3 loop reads CASREYTGELFF. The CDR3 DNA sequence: TGTGCCAGCAGAGAATACACCGGGGAGCTGTTTTTT.

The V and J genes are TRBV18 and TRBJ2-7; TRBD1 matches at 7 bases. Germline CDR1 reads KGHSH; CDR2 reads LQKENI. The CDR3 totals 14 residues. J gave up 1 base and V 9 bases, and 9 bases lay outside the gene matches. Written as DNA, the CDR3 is TGTGCCAGTGGACAGGCCCAAAATTCCTACGAGCAGTACTTC. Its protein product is CASGQAQNSYEQYF.

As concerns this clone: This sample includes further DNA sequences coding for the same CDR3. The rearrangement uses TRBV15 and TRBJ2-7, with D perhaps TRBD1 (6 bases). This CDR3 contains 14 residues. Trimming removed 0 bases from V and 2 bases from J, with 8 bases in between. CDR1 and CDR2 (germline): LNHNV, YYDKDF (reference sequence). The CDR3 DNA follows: TGTGCCACCAGCAGAGACAGGGGCCCCTACGAGCAGTACTTC. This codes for CATSRDRGPYEQYF.

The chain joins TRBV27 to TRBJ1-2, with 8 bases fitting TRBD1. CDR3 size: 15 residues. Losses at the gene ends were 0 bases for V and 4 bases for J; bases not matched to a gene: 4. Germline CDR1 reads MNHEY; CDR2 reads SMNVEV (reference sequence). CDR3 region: CASSLSPGQAYGYTF. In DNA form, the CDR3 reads TGTGCCAGCAGTTTATCGCCGGGACAGGCCTATGGCTACACCTTC.

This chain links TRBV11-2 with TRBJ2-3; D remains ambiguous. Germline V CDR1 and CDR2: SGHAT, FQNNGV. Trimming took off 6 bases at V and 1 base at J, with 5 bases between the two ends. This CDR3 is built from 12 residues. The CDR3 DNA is TGTGCCAGCAGGCTAGGCACAGATACGCAGTATTTT. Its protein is CASRLGTDTQYF. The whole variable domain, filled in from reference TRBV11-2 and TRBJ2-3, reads EAGVAQSPRYKIIEKRQSVAFWCNPISGHATLYWYQQILGQGPKLLIQFQNNGVVDDSQLPKDRFSAERLKGVDSTLKIQPAKLEDSAVYLCASRLGTDTQYFGPGTRLTVL.

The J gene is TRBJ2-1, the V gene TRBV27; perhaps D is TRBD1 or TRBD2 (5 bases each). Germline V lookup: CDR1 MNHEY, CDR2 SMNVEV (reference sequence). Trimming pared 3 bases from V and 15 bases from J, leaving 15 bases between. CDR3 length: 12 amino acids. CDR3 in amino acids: CASSFRDGSRFF. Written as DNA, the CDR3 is TGTGCCAGCAGTTTCCGGGACGGAAGCCGGTTCTTC.

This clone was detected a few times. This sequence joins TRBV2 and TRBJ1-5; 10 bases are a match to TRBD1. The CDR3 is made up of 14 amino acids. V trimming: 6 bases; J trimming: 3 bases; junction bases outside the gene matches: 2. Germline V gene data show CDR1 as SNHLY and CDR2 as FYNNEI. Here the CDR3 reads CASRGTGANQPQHF. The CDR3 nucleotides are TGTGCCAGCAGGGGGACAGGGGCCAATCAGCCCCAGCATTTT.

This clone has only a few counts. Here the CDR3 reads CASSLEASGSPGEQFF. The CDR3 nucleotides read TGTGCCAGCAGCTTAGAGGCTAGCGGGAGTCCGGGTGAGCAGTTCTTC. The chain joins TRBV7-2 to TRBJ2-1; TRBD2 agrees at 10 bases. The germline CDR1 and CDR2 sequences are SGHTA and FQGNSA. This CDR3 has 16 residues. After removal of 1 base from V and 9 bases from J, the junction contained 9 bases not matched to a gene.

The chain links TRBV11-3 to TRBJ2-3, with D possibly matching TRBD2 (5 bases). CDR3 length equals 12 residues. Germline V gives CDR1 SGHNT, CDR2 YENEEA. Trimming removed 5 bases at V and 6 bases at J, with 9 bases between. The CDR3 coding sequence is TGTGCCAGCAGCGGAGGATCGGATACGCAGTATTTT. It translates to CASSGGSDTQYF.

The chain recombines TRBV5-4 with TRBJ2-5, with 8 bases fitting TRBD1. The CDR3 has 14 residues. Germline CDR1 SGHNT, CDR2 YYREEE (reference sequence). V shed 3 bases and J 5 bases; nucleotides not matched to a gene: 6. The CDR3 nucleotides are TGTGCCAGCAGCTCCTCAGGGGGCGCGGAGACCCAGTACTTC. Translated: CASSSSGGAETQYF.

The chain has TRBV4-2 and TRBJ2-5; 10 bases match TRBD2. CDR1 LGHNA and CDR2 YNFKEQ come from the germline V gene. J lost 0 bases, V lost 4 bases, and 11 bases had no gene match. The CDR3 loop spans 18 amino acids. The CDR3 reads CASSRLEGTSVYQETQYF. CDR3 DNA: TGTGCCAGCAGCCGCCTTGAGGGGACTAGCGTGTACCAAGAGACCCAGTACTTC.

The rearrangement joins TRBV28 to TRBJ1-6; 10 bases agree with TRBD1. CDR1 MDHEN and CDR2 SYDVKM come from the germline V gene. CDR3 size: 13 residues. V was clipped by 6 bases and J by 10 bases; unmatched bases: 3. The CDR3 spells CASRGQGGSPLHF. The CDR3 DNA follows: TGTGCCAGCAGAGGACAGGGGGGCTCACCCCTCCACTTT.